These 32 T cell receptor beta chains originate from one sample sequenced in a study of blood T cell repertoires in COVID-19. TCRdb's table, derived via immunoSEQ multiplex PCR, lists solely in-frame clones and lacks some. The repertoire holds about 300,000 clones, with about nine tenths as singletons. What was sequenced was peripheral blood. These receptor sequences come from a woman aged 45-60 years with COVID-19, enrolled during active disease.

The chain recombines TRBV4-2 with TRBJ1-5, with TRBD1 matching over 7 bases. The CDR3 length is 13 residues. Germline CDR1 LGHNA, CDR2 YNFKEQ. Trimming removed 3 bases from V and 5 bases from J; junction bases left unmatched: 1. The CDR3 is CASSHTGDQPQHF. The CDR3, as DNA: TGTGCCAGCAGCCATACAGGGGATCAGCCCCAGCATTTT.

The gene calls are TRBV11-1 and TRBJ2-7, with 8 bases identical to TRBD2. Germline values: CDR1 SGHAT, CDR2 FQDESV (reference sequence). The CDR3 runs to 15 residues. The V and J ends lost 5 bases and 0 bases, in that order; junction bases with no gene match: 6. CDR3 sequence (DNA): TGTGCCAGCAGCGTTACGAGCGGGAGCTCCTACGAGCAGTACTTC. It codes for CASSVTSGSSYEQYF.

The CDR3 region has the DNA TGTGCCATCAGTGAAGGGGGTACAGGCCAAGAGACCCAGTACTTC. Its protein product is CAISEGGTGQETQYF. This chain uses TRBV10-3 with TRBJ2-5, with D possibly TRBD1 on 6 matching bases. From germline, CDR1 is ENHRY and CDR2 SYGVKD. The V end was cut by 3 bases, the J end by 1 base, with 12 bases between. The CDR3 contains 15 residues.

CDR3 sequence reads: CASSYGGGRNTEAFF. DNA for the CDR3: TGTGCCAGCAGTTACGGCGGGGGGAGGAACACTGAAGCTTTCTTT. The chain combines TRBV6-5 with TRBJ1-1; tentative D call: TRBD1 (5 bases). The length of the CDR3 is 15 residues. V shed 2 bases and J shed 1 base, with 11 bases lying between them. Germline CDR1 is MNHEY and CDR2 is SVGAGI.

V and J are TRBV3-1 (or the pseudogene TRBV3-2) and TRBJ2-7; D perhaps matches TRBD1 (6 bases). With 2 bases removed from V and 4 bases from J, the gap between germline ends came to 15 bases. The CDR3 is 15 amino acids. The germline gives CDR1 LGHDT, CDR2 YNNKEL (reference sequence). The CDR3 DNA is TGTGCCAGCAGCCAAAGGCAGACAGGATCTTACGAGCAGTACTTC. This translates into CASSQRQTGSYEQYF.

Here the CDR3 DNA reads TGTGCCAGCAGCCCCTCGGGACAGAAGAACACTGAAGCTTTCTTT. Its protein product is CASSPSGQKNTEAFF. This chain connects TRBV3-1 (or the pseudogene TRBV3-2) to TRBJ1-1; 7 nucleotides line up with TRBD1. Germline values: CDR1 LGHDT, CDR2 YNNKEL (reference sequence). With V trimmed by 4 bases and J by 1 base, 6 bases remained unmatched. The CDR3 length is 15 residues.

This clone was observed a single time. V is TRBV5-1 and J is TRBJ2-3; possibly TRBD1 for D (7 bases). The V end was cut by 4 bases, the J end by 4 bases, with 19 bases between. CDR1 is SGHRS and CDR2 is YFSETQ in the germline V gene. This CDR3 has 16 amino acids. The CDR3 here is CASSTGDSRGADTQYF. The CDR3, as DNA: TGCGCCAGCAGCACCGGGGACAGTAGGGGGGCAGATACGCAGTATTTT. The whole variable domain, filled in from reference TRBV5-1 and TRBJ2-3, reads KAGVTQTPRYLIKTRGQQVTLSCSPISGHRSVSWYQQTPGQGLQFLFEYFSETQRNKGNFPGRFSGRQFSNSRSEMNVSTLELGDSALYLCASSTGDSRGADTQYFGPGTRLTVL.

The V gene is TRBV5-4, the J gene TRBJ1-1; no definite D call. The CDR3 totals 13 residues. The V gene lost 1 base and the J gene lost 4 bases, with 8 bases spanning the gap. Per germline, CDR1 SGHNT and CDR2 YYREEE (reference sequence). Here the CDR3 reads CASSLWGGTEAFF. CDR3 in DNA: TGTGCCAGCAGCTTGTGGGGAGGCACTGAAGCTTTCTTT. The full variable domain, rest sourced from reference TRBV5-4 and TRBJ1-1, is ETGVTQSPTHLIKTRGQQVTLRCSSQSGHNTVSWYQQALGQGPQFIFQYYREEENGRGNFPPRFSGLQFPNYSSELNVNALELDDSALYLCASSLWGGTEAFFGQGTRLTVV.

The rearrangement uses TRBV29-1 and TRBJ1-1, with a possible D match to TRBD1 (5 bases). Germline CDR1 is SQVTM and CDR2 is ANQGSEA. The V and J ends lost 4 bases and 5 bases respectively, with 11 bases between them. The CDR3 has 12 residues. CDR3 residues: CSVAKGLTEAFF. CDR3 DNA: TGCAGCGTTGCCAAGGGGCTTACTGAAGCTTTCTTT.

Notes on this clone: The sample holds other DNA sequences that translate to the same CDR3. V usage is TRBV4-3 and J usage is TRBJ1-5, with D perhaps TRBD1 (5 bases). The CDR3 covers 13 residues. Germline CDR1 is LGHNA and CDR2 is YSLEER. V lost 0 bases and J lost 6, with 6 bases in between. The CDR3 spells CASSQEQGQPQHF. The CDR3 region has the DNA TGCGCCAGCAGCCAAGAGCAGGGTCAGCCCCAGCATTTT.

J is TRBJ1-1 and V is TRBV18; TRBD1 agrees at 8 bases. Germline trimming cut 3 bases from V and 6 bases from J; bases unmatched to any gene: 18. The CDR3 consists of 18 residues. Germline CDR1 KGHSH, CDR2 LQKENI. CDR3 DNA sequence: TGTGCCAGCTCACCGAGGACAGGGACCGCGGGGTTGGTCGCTGAAGCTTTCTTT. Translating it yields CASSPRTGTAGLVAEAFF.

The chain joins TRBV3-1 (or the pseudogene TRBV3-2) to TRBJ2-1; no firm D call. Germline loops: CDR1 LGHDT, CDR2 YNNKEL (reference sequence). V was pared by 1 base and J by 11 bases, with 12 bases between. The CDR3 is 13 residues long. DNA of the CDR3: TGTGCCAGCAGCCAAGGCCTCACGGAGCAGCAGTTCTTC. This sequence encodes CASSQGLTEQQFF.

This CDR3 reads CASSQAAGTAYEQYF. The CDR3 DNA is TGTGCCAGCAGCCAAGCGGCAGGGACAGCCTACGAGCAGTACTTC. The V gene is TRBV3-1 (or the pseudogene TRBV3-2), the J gene TRBJ2-7; TRBD1 agrees at 7 bases. The CDR3 has 15 amino acids. The germline CDR1 and CDR2 sequences are LGHDT and YNNKEL (reference sequence). V shed 1 base, J shed 2 bases, and the junction held 5 bases outside the gene matches.

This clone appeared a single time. The CDR3 loop is CASTQKPGTGGGSNYGYTF. CDR3 sequence (DNA): TGTGCCAGCACCCAAAAGCCCGGGACAGGGGGGGGATCTAACTATGGCTACACCTTC. This rearrangement joins TRBV5-4 to TRBJ1-2; 11 positions match TRBD1. This CDR3 has 19 residues. V shed 6 bases, J shed 0 bases, and the junction held 16 bases outside the gene matches. Germline V gene lookup returns CDR1 SGHNT and CDR2 YYREEE (reference sequence).

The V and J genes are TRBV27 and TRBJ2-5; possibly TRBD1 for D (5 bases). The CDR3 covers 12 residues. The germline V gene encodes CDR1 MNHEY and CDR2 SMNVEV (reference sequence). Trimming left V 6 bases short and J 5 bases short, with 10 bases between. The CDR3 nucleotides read TGTGCCAGCAGGAGGCCAGGGGAGACCCAGTACTTC. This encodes CASRRPGETQYF.

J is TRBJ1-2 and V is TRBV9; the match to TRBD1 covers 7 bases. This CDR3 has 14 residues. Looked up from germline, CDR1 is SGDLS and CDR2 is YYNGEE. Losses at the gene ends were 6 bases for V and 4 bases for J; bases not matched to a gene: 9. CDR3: CASTRVGQIYGYTF. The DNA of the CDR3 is TGTGCCAGCACCAGGGTGGGACAGATCTATGGCTACACCTTC.

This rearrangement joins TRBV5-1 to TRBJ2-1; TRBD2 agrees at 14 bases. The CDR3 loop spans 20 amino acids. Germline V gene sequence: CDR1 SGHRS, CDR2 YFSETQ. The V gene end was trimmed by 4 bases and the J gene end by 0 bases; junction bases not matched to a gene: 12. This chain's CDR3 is CASSVGLAGVGSSSYNEQFF. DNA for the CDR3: TGCGCCAGCAGCGTGGGACTAGCGGGGGTAGGTTCAAGCTCCTACAATGAGCAGTTCTTC.

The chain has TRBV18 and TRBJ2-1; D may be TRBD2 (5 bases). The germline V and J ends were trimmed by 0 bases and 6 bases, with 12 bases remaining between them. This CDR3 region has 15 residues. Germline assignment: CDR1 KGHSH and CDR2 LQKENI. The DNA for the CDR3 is TGTGCCAGCTCACCACCGGGCGGCGGGCCCAATGAGCAGTTCTTC. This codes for CASSPPGGGPNEQFF.

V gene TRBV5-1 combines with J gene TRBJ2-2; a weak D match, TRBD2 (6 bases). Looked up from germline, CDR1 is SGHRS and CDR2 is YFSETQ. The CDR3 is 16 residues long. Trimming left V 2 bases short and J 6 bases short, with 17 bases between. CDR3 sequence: CASSFFSVGRSGELFF. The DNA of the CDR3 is TGCGCCAGCAGCTTCTTCAGCGTTGGGAGGTCCGGGGAGCTGTTTTTT. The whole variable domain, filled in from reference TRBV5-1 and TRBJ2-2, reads KAGVTQTPRYLIKTRGQQVTLSCSPISGHRSVSWYQQTPGQGLQFLFEYFSETQRNKGNFPGRFSGRQFSNSRSEMNVSTLELGDSALYLCASSFFSVGRSGELFFGEGSRLTVL.

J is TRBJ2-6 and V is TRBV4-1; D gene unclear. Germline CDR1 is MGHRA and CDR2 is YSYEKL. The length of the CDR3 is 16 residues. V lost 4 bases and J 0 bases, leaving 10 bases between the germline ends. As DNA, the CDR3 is TGCGCCAGCAGCCGCCTAAGGAGCTCTGGGGCCAACGTCCTGACTTTC. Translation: CASSRLRSSGANVLTF.

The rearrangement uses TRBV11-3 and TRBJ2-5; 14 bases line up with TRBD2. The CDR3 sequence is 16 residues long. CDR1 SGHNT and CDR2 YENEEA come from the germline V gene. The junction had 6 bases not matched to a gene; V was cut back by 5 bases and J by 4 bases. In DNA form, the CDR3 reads TGTGCCAGCAGCCCAGGGACTAGCGGGAGTGCAGAGACCCAGTACTTC. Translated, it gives CASSPGTSGSAETQYF.

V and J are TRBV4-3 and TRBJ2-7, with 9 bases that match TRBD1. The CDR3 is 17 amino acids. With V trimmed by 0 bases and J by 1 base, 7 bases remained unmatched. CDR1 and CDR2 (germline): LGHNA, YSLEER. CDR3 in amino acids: CASSQDLDRGISYEQYF. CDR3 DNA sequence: TGCGCCAGCAGCCAAGATTTGGACAGGGGAATTTCCTACGAGCAGTACTTC.

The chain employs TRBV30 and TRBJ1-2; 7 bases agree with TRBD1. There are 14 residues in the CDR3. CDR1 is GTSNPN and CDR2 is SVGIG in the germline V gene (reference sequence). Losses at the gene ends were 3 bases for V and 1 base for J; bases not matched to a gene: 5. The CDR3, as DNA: TGTGCCTGGAGCAGGGGGTCCCTTAACTATGGCTACACCTTC. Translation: CAWSRGSLNYGYTF. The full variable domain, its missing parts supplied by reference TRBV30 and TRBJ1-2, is SQTIHQWPATLVQPVGSPLSLECTVEGTSNPNLYWYRQAAGRGLQLLFYSVGIGQISSEVPQNLSASRPQDRQFILSSKKLLLSDSGFYLCAWSRGSLNYGYTFGSGTRLTVV.

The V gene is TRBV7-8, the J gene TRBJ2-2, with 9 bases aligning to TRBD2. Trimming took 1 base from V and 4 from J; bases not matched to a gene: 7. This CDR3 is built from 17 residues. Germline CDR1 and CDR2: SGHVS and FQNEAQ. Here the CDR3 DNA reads TGTGCCAGCAGCTTAGTCGGTAGCGGGAGAGGCACCGGGGAGCTGTTTTTT. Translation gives CASSLVGSGRGTGELFF.

The CDR3 bases are TGTGCCAGCACCGAGGGACTAGCGGGAGGCCAAACCTACGAGCAGTACTTC. Residues: CASTEGLAGGQTYEQYF. The V gene is TRBV3-1 (or the pseudogene TRBV3-2), the J gene TRBJ2-7; TRBD2 agrees at 15 bases. In germline, CDR1 is LGHDT, CDR2 YNNKEL (reference sequence). With V trimmed by 7 bases and J by 2 bases, 9 bases remained unmatched. CDR3 length equals 17 residues.

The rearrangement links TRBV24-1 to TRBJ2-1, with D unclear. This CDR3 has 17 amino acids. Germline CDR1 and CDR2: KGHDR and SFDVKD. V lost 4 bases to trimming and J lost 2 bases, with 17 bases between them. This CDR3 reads CATSEPFFAPAYNEQFF. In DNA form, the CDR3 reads TGTGCCACCAGTGAACCCTTCTTCGCGCCTGCCTACAATGAGCAGTTCTTC.

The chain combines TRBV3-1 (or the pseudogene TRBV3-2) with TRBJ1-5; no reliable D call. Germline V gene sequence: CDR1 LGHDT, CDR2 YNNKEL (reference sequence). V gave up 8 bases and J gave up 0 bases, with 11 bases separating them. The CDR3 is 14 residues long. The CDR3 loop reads CASAGSHSNQPQHF. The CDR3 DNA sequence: TGTGCCAGCGCCGGGAGCCATAGCAATCAGCCCCAGCATTTT.

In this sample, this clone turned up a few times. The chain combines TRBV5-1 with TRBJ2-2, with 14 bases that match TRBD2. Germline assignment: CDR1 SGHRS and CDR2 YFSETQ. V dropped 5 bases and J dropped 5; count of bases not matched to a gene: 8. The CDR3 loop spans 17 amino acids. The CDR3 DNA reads TGCGCCAGCAGAGCACCCGGGACTAGCGGGAGTACCGGGGAGCTGTTTTTT. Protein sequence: CASRAPGTSGSTGELFF.

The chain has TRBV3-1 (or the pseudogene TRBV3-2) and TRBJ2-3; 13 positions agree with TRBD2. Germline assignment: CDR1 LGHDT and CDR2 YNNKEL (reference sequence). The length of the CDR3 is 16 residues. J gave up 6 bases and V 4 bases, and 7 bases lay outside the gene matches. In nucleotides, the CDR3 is TGTGCCAGCAGCCTCACTAGCGGGAGGGCCGCGGATACGCAGTATTTT. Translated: CASSLTSGRAADTQYF.

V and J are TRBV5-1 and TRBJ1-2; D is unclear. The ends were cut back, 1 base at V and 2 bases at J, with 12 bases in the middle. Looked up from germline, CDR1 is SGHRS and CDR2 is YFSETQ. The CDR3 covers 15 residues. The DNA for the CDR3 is TGCGCCAGCAGCTTGAGCGGGGAACGAAACTATGGCTACACCTTC. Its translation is CASSLSGERNYGYTF.

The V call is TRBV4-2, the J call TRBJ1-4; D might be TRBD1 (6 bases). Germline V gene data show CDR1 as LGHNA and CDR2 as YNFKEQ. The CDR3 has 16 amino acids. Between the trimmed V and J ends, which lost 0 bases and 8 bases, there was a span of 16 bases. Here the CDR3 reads CASSQEGGGAREKLFF. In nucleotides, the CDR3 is TGTGCCAGCAGCCAAGAAGGTGGGGGGGCGCGGGAAAAACTGTTTTTT.

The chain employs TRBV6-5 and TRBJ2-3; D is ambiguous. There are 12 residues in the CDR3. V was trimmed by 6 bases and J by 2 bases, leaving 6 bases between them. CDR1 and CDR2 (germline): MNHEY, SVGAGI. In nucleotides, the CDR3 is TGTGCCAGCAGGCAGGACACAGATACGCAGTATTTT. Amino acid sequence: CASRQDTDTQYF.